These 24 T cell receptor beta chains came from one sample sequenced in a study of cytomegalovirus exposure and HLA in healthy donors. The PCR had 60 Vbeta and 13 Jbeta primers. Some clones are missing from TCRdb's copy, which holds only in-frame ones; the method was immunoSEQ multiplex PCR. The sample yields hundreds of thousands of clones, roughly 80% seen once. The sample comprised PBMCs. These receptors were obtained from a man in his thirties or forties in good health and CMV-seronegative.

This CDR3 reads CASSFLRGSGAFF. The CDR3 DNA reads as TGTGCCAGCAGCTTCCTCAGGGGGAGCGGGGCTTTCTTT. V and J are TRBV28 and TRBJ1-1, with TRBD1 matching 7 bases. This CDR3 is built from 13 residues. Germline V CDR1 and CDR2: MDHEN, SYDVKM. J gave up 11 bases and V 6 bases, and 12 bases lay outside the gene matches.

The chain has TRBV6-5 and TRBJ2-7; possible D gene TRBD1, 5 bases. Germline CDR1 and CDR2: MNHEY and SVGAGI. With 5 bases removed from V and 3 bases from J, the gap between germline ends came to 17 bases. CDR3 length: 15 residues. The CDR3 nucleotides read TGTGCCAGCAGTGTCCTGAGACAGCTGAGCTACGAGCAGTACTTC. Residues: CASSVLRQLSYEQYF.

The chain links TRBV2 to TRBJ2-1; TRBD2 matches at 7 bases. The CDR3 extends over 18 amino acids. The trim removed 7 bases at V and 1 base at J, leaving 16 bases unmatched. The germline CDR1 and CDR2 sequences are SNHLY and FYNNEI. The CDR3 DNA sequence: TGTGCCAGCACTGGACTAGGGTCGACATCTCCATCCTACAATGAGCAGTTCTTC. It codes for CASTGLGSTSPSYNEQFF.

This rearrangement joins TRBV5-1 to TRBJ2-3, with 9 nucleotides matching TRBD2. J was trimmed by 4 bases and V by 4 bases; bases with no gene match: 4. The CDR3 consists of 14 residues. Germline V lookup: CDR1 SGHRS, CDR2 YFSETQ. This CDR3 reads CASSRSGGSDTQYF. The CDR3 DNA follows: TGCGCCAGCAGCAGAAGCGGGGGGTCAGATACGCAGTATTTT.

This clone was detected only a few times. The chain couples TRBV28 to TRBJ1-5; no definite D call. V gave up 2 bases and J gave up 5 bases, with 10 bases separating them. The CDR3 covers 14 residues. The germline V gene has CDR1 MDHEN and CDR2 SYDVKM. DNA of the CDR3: TGTGCCAGCAGTTTAGGGAGTAAGGATCAGCCCCAGCATTTT. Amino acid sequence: CASSLGSKDQPQHF.

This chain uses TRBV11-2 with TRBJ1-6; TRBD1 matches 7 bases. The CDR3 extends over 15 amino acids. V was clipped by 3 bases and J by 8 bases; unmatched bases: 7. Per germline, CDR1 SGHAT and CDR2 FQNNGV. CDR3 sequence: CASSLTGNEDSPLHF. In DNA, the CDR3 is TGTGCCAGCAGCTTGACAGGGAATGAGGATTCACCCCTCCACTTT.

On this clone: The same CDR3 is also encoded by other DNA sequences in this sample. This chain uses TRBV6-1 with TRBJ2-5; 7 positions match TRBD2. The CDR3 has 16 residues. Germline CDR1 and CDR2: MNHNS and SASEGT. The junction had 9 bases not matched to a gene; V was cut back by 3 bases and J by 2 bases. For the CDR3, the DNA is TGTGCCAGCAGTGAGGCCTTCGCGGGGGTACAAGAGACCCAGTACTTC. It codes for CASSEAFAGVQETQYF.

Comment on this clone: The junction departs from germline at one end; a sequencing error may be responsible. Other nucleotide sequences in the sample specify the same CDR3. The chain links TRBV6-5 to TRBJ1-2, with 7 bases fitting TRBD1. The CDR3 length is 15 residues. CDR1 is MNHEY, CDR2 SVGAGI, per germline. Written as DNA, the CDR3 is TGTGCCAGCAGTTACGGGGGACAGACATTCTATGGCTACACCTTT. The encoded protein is CASSYGGQTFYGYTF.

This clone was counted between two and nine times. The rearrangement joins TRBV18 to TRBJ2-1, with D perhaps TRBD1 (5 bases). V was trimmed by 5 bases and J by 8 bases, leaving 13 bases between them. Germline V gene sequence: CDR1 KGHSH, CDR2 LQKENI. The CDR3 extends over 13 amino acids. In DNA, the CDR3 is TGTGCCAGCTCAACGACAGTTTTGGATGAGCAGTTCTTC. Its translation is CASSTTVLDEQFF. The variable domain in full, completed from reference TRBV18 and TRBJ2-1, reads NAGVMQNPRHLVRRRGQEARLRCSPMKGHSHVYWYRQLPEEGLKFMVYLQKENIIDESGMPKERFSAEFPKEGPSILRIQQVVRGDSAAYFCASSTTVLDEQFFGPGTRLTVL.

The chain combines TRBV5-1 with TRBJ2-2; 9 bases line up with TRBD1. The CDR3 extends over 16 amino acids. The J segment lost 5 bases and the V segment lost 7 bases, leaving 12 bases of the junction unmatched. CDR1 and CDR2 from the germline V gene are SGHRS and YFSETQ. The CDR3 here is CASGPGTGIGTGELFF. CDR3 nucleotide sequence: TGCGCCAGCGGTCCCGGGACAGGGATCGGGACCGGGGAGCTGTTTTTT.

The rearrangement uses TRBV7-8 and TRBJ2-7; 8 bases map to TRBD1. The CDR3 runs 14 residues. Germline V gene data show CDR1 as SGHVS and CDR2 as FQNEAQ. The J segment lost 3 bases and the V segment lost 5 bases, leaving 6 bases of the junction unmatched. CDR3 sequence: CASSPRTGIYEQYF. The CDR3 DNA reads TGTGCCAGCAGCCCCCGGACAGGGATCTACGAGCAGTACTTC.

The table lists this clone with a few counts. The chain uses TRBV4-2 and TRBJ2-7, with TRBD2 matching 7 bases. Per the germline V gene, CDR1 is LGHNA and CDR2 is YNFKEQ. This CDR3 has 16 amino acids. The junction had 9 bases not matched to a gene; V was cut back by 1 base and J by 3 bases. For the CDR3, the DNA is TGTGCCAGCAGCCAAGGGTCTAGACTAGCCGGCTACGAGCAGTACTTC. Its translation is CASSQGSRLAGYEQYF.

The CDR3 region is CASTSEDRGSYEQYF. CDR3 in DNA: TGTGCCAGCACCTCCGAGGACAGGGGTTCCTACGAGCAGTACTTC. The rearrangement joins TRBV13 to TRBJ2-7; 9 positions match TRBD1. The length of the CDR3 is 15 residues. The V gene's germline CDR1 is PRHDT and CDR2 FYEKMQ (reference sequence). Trimming removed 7 bases from V and 1 base from J; junction bases left unmatched: 8.

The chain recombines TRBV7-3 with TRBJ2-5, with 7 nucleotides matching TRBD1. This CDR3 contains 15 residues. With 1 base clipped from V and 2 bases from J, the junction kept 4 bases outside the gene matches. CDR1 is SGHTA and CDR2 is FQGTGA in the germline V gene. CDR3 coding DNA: TGTGCCAGCAGCTTAAAGGGACAGCAACAAGAGACCCAGTACTTC. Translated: CASSLKGQQQETQYF.

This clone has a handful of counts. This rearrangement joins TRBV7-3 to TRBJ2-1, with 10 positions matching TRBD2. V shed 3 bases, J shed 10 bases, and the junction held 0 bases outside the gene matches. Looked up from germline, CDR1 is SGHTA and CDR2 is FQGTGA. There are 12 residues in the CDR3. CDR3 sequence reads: CASSFSGGEQFF. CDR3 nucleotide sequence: TGTGCCAGCAGCTTTAGCGGGGGGGAGCAGTTCTTC.

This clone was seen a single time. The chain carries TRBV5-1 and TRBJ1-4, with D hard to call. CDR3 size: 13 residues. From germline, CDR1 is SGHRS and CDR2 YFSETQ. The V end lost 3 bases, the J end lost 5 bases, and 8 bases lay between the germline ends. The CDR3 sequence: CASSSSVNEKLFF. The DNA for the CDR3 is TGCGCCAGCAGCTCCAGCGTAAATGAAAAACTGTTTTTT.

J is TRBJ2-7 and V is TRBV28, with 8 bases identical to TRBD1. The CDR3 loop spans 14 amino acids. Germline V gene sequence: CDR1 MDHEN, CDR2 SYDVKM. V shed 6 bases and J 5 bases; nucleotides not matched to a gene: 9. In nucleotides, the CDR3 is TGTGCCAGCAGCCCGACAGGGGCGGGCCACGAGCAGTACTTC. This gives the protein CASSPTGAGHEQYF.

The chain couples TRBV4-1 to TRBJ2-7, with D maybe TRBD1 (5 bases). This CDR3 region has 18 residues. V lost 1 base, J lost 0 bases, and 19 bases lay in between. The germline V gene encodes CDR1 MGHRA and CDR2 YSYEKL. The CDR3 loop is CASSQVSTQGFSSYEQYF. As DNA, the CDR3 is TGCGCCAGCAGCCAAGTCTCGACGCAGGGTTTTAGCTCCTACGAGCAGTACTTC.

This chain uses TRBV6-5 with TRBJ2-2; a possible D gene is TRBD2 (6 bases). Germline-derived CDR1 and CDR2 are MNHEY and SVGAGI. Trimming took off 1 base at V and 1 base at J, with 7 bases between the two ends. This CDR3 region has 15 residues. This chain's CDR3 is CASSYYGRNTGELFF. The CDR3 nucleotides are TGTGCCAGCAGTTACTACGGGAGGAACACCGGGGAGCTGTTTTTT.

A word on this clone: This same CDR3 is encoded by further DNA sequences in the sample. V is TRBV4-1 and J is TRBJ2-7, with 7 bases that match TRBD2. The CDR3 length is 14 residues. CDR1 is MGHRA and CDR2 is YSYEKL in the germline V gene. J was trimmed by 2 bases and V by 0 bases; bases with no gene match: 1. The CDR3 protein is CASSQERGAYEQYF. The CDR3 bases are TGCGCCAGCAGCCAAGAACGGGGGGCCTACGAGCAGTACTTC.

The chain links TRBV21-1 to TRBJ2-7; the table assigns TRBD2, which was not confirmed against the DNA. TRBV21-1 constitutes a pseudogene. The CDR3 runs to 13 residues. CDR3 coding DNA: TGTGCCAGCACTCCTCGGGGGTCCTACGAGCAGTACTTC. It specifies CASTPRGSYEQYF.

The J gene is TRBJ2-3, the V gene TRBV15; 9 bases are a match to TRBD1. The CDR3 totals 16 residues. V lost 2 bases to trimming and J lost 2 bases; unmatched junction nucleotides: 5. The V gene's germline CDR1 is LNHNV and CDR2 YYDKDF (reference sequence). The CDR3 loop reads CATSRTGQGNTDTQYF. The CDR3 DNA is TGTGCCACCAGCAGAACTGGACAGGGGAACACAGATACGCAGTATTTT.

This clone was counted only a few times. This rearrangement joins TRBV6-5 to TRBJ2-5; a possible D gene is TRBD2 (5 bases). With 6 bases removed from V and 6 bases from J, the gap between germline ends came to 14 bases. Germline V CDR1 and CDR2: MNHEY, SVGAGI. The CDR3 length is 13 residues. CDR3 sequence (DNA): TGTGCCAGCAGAGCGGTGGAGTGGCAGACCCAGTACTTC. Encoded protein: CASRAVEWQTQYF.

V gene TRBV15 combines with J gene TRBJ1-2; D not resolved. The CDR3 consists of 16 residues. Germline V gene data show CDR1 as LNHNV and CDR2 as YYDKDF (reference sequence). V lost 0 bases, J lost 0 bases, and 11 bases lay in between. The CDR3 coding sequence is TGTGCCACCAGCAGAGATGAACAGCCCGCTAACTATGGCTACACCTTC. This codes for CATSRDEQPANYGYTF.